The next 9 T cell receptor beta chains were all read from a single sample in a study of CD8+CD57+ T cells in acquired aplastic anemia. CDR3 and TCR beta VDJ profiling relied on genomic DNA as the template. TCRdb re-analysed the reads in MiXCR, keeping a single row per CDR3 protein. The table lists under 200,000 distinct CDR3 sequences, around 40% of them singletons. The sample taken for sequencing was sorted CD4+, CD8+, or CD8+CD57+ T cells (not recorded which) from PBMCs. These receptors came from a human donor in good health.

At least ten counts were recorded for this clonotype. V is TRBV5-1 and J is TRBJ2-2; D remains unclear. This CDR3 is built from 14 residues. Germline lookup yields CDR1 SGHRS and CDR2 YFSETQ. Trimming cost V 4 bases and J 2 bases, with 9 bases left between them. Written as DNA, the CDR3 is TGCGCCAGCAGCCCCATATCTAACACCGGGGAGCTGTTTTTT. This encodes CASSPISNTGELFF.

This clonotype was seen repeatedly, ten times or more. The chain couples TRBV2 to TRBJ2-3; 11 positions match TRBD2. The germline gives CDR1 SNHLY, CDR2 FYNNEI. The V gene end was trimmed by 5 bases and the J gene end by 2 bases; junction bases not matched to a gene: 6. This CDR3 region has 16 residues. The CDR3 here is CASSIRLAGFTDTQYF. The CDR3 bases are TGTGCCAGCAGTATTCGACTAGCGGGATTCACAGATACGCAGTATTTT.

The rearrangement uses TRBV7-3 and TRBJ2-2; D is perhaps TRBD2 (6 bases). CDR3 length equals 15 residues. The germline V gene encodes CDR1 SGHTA and CDR2 FQGTGA. V was cut by 4 bases and J by 3 bases, with 12 bases left in between. The DNA of the CDR3 is TGTGCCAGCAGCTCGAGCGGGCGTTACACCGGGGAGCTGTTTTTT. Amino acids: CASSSSGRYTGELFF.

At least ten counts were recorded for this clonotype. The rearrangement joins TRBV20-1 to TRBJ2-7; 7 bases are a match to TRBD1. Germline V CDR1 and CDR2: DFQATT, SNEGSKA (reference sequence). The length of the CDR3 is 15 residues. With V trimmed by 2 bases and J by 0 bases, 7 bases remained unmatched. The CDR3 loop is CSARPMTGTSYEQYF. Written as DNA, the CDR3 is TGCAGTGCTAGACCCATGACAGGGACCTCCTACGAGCAGTACTTC.

The chain carries TRBV20-1 and TRBJ1-2; D possibly corresponds to TRBD1 (5 bases). V gave up 3 bases and J gave up 8 bases, with 16 bases separating them. Looked up from germline, CDR1 is DFQATT and CDR2 is SNEGSKA (reference sequence). The CDR3 is 13 amino acids. In DNA, the CDR3 is TGCAGTGCTAGTTTGCAGGGTAGGGGCGGCTACACCTTC. Encoded protein: CSASLQGRGGYTF.

This clonotype was picked up many times. The chain is built from TRBV2 and TRBJ2-3; 8 nucleotides match TRBD1. Germline CDR1 and CDR2: SNHLY and FYNNEI. The CDR3 is 14 amino acids. V lost 5 bases to trimming and J lost 6 bases; unmatched junction nucleotides: 7. CDR3 nucleotide sequence: TGTGCCAGCAGTATCGGACAGGGCCGGGATACGCAGTATTTT. Residues: CASSIGQGRDTQYF.

This clonotype was observed a few times. The V call is TRBV2, the J call TRBJ2-7, with 7 bases fitting TRBD1. With 6 bases clipped from V and 1 base from J, the junction kept 9 bases outside the gene matches. The CDR3 has 15 residues. Per the germline V gene, CDR1 is SNHLY and CDR2 is FYNNEI. This CDR3 reads CASSEYWDSSYEQYF. In nucleotides, the CDR3 is TGTGCCAGCAGCGAATACTGGGACAGTTCCTACGAGCAGTACTTC.

This clonotype was recorded many times. The V and J genes are TRBV9 and TRBJ1-4; the D is unclear. Germline assignment: CDR1 SGDLS and CDR2 YYNGEE. The CDR3 totals 14 residues. Between the trimmed V and J ends, which lost 4 bases and 8 bases, there was a span of 15 bases. CDR3 bases: TGTGCCAGCAGCCTAGACCGAGGGTCCGAAAAACTGTTTTTT. Its protein is CASSLDRGSEKLFF.

Ten or more counts support this clonotype. This chain uses TRBV12-5 with TRBJ2-5; D unclear. The CDR3 spans 13 residues. V was cut by 1 base and J by 0 bases, with 3 bases left in between. Germline V gene data show CDR1 as LGHNT and CDR2 as FRNRAP. The CDR3 DNA is TGTGCTAGTGGTTTGGAGCACCAAGAGACCCAGTACTTC. Protein product: CASGLEHQETQYF.